This record covers a single TCR beta chain. Its antigen target is currently unknown. Base quality data are lacking; no much larger clone is found one base away. Patients with a history of autoimmune disease or receiving systemic immunosuppression were excluded from the trial. Peripheral blood for TCR sequencing was drawn from every dose cohort at baseline, at cycle 4 day 1 and at cycle 7 day 1. The samples were taken from a phase I, first-in-human, multicenter, open-label dose-escalation trial of ivuxolimab. The trial enrolled adults with locally advanced or metastatic head and neck squamous cell, hepatocellular, melanoma or renal cell carcinoma. Before TCR sequencing, CD4+ T cells and CD8+ T cells were sorted from peripheral blood as separate populations. This sample is drawn from a study of OX40 agonist ivuxolimab in advanced cancers. Broadly, across the study: The costimulatory receptor OX40 (CD134) was targeted by ivuxolimab, a fully human IgG2 agonistic monoclonal antibody. Three dose-escalation patients achieved partial responses, one with hepatocellular carcinoma and two with cutaneous melanoma. Among the roughly 50 dose-escalation patients, approximately 20 had hepatocellular carcinoma, 15 or so melanoma, 9 renal cell carcinoma and 9 head and neck cancer. Prior anti-PD-1, anti-PD-L1 or anti-CTLA-4 therapy was permitted, and checkpoint inhibitors had been received by roughly 40% of dose-escalation patients. The paper reports the monotherapy dose-escalation portion (N = 52 patients) of the phase I ivuxolimab trial. The purpose of peripheral TCRbeta sequencing was to test whether ivuxolimab changed TCR sequence diversity and led to clonal T-cell expansion. Intravenous ivuxolimab was administered to patients every 2 weeks at six dose levels: 0.01, 0.1, 0.3, 1.5, 3 and 10 mg/kg. In the dose-escalation cohort, roughly 80% of patients were male, and the mean age was approximately 60 years, with a range of roughly 20 to 79.

Broad study findings and their caveats: In the 0.1-3.0 mg/kg groups, partial responders had among the lowest normalized peripheral clonal expansion, particularly in CD8+ T cells. At doses from 0.1 to 3.0 mg/kg, clonal expansion was seen in both CD4+ and CD8+ blood T cells between baseline and week 6. Low levels of normalized T-cell clonal expansion were also seen in some patients who did not respond. After ivuxolimab, CD8+ T cells had more expanded clones than CD4+ T cells on average. Antigen specificity was not determined for the clonally expanded peripheral T cells.

Genomic DNA was isolated from the sorted cells so that the TCRbeta CDR3 region could be sequenced. TCRbeta CDR3 regions were sequenced using the immunoSEQ Assay. TCRdb took this table from immuneACCESS and kept in-frame rearrangements with V and J called. Such tables lack part of the clones; where checked against another copy, unresolved V genes explain under half of the gap, and the rest is unexplained. A total of 75,000 to 90,000 clones appear in this sample, roughly 92% of them only once. The ten largest clones capture 0.55% to 0.75% of the sample. This clonotype was sampled from an adult with an advanced solid tumor such as melanoma, head and neck, liver or kidney cancer. The sequenced sample was CD4+ or CD8+ T cells sorted from blood, obtained in a trial of the OX40 agonist ivuxolimab.

The DNA is TGTGCCAGCTCACCACAGGACAGGCAGGGGCAGACCCAGTACTTC. Its protein reads: CASSPQDRQGQTQYF. Recombination connected TRBV18 to TRBJ2-5; TRBD1 lines up with 7 middle nucleotides. V is cut back by 1 base and J by 6 bases, with 8 bases in the junction unmatched. The CDR3 covers 15 residues, taking in both the cysteine and the phenylalanine. CDR3 DNA only is kept here, 45 bases in frame from base 1. CDR1 and CDR2 are read off the germline V gene as KGHSH and LQKENI.